The subject of this entry is one T cell receptor beta chain. Germline CDR1 reads SGHTA; CDR2 reads FQGTGA. V lost 5 bases and J 8 bases, leaving 9 bases between the germline ends. This CDR3 has 12 amino acids. Random-hexamer reverse transcription was applied to roughly 0.5 to 1 ug RNA. The authors amplified TCR beta CDR3 across 54 Vbeta and 13 Jbeta using immunoSEQ multiplex PCR. TCRdb re-analysed the immunoSEQ multiplex PCR reads in MiXCR, keeping a single row per CDR3 protein. The data show about 130,000 distinct CDR3 sequences, around 93% seen once. The sample originates from a study of CD8 T cells in Susac syndrome. Fulfillment of recently defined diagnostic criteria for definite or probable disease was shown by the patients with Susac syndrome. TEMRA cells underwent FACS enrichment and CD8+ and CD4+ T cells underwent negative isolation.

The receptor comes from a human donor with Susac syndrome. The rearrangement joins TRBV7-3 to TRBJ2-2; no firm D call. The specimen sequenced was CD8+ T cells from PBMCs. CDR3 in DNA: TGTGCCAGCAGCCCAAAAGCAGGGGAGCTGTTTTTT. Translated: CASSPKAGELFF.